What follows is one TCR beta chain and its context. Its antigen remains unidentified. This sample stems from a study of T cell responses to AZD1222 COVID-19 vaccine. The length of the CDR3 is 15 residues. The germline V gene has CDR1 SGDLS and CDR2 YYNGEE. Trimming took off 0 bases at V and 5 bases at J, with 11 bases between the two ends. Clones were read by immunoSEQ multiplex PCR, and TCRdb kept only the in-frame ones, dropping some. The sample records under 150,000 clones, 92% being singletons. Regarding the study as a whole: Repertoires were collected only later (after the peak T cell response had occurred). Among those given AZD1222, only five or six were seropositive at baseline. Spike regions recognized by vaccine-associated CD4 TCRs spanned the protein, led by 160-218 and 743-854.

The sequences come from peripheral blood, collected 28 days after the second AZD1222 dose. The receptor comes from an adult who received the AZD1222 COVID-19 vaccine. The chain employs TRBV9 and TRBJ1-4, with a possible D match to TRBD1 (5 bases). The CDR3 DNA is TGTGCCAGCAGCGTAGAGGGGACGGCGAATGAAAAACTGTTTTTT. Amino acids: CASSVEGTANEKLFF.